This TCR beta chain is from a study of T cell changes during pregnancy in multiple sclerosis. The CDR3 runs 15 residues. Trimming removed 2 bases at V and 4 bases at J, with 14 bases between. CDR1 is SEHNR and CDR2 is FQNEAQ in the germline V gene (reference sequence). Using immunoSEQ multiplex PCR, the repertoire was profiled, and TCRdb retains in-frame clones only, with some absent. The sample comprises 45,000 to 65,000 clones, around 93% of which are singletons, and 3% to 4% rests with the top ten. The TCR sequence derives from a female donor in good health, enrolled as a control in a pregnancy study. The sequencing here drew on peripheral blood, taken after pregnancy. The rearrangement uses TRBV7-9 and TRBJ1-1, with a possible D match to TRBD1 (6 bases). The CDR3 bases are TGTGCCAGCAGCTTATTTGGGGGCGCGGTCACTGAAGCTTTCTTT. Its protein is CASSLFGGAVTEAFF.